This TCR beta chain is drawn from a study of blood T cells in healthy people across ages. Study as a whole: Template switching retrieved approximately one barcoded beta molecule for each two T cells. Study-level points and caveats: In older individuals, TCR beta diversity per million T cells was lower, falling roughly linearly with age. Long-lived and aged donors differed, with more naive CD4+ cells and higher diversity in the long-lived.

The germline gives CDR1 MNHNY, CDR2 SVGAGI (reference sequence). CDR3 length: 13 residues. Sample-barcoded 5' priming and a J-beta primer mix drove a second PCR of roughly 7 to 11 cycles. Tagging of each cDNA molecule was performed by a template-switch adaptor with 12 random nucleotides. Each CDR3 protein is one row after TCRdb ran MiXCR on the 5' RACE reads. The sample contains 1.5 million to 2 million distinct CDR3 sequences, 28% of which appear only once. This clonotype is a singleton in its sample. What it recognizes is unknown. One end of the junction fails to match germline, which may point to a read error.

The chain couples TRBV6-6 to TRBJ2-5; D not resolved. Specimen: blood. The sequence came from a woman in her twenties or thirties in good health. DNA for the CDR3: TGTGCCAGCAGTTACCGAGCTGGAGAGGCCCAGTACTTC. This translates into CASSYRAGEAQYF.